Described below is a single T cell receptor (beta chain) sequence and its context. It lacks a known antigen. No base quality information exists; no much larger clone differs at one position. Within the sample, other DNA sequences also encode this same CDR3. The record originates from a study of T cells in localized non-small cell lung cancer (dated by TCRdb to 2018 to 2020). About the full investigation: The study analyzed T cell repertoires of 200 to 250 early-stage NSCLC patients, comparing tumors and uninvolved tumor-adjacent lungs. A mean age of around 66 years was recorded for the NSCLC patients, of whom approximately 130 were male and about a hundred were female. The cohort was made up of around 250 treatment-naive NSCLC patients whose localized lung tumors had been resected. Study-wide conclusions, independent of this receptor: Because multi-region tumor sequencing was not done, intratumor heterogeneity could not be ruled out. Of the top 100 tumor clones, a median of roughly 53 were detected in paired uninvolved adjacent lung; over 25 were also among that lung's top 100. Because of the exploratory design, TCR variables were selected using unadjusted p-values without false-discovery rate correction. Higher blood T cell density associated with longer overall survival, while higher adjacent-lung clonality associated with shorter survival. Uninvolved tumor-adjacent lung showed the highest T cell clonality, higher than tumor, which suggests more focused antigenic responses in the uninvolved tumor-adjacent lung.

The V end gives up 3 bases and the J end 4 bases, leaving 4 bases in the junction not matched to a gene. CDR3 length: 15 amino acids, cysteine to phenylalanine. This entry keeps only the CDR3 DNA: 45 bases, framed from base 1. CDR1 and CDR2 were assigned from the germline V gene as SGHRS and YFSETQ. TCR beta CDR3 regions were sequenced from DNA using the immunoSEQ Assay. Under the source paper's analysis protocol: To compute T cell density, TCR beta template counts were normalized to usable DNA, which was estimated by amplifying housekeeping genes. Richness was estimated with the preseqR package, extrapolating to 400,000 templates for PBMC samples and 120,000 templates for tissue samples. Clonality was taken to be one minus Pielou's evenness. Differential abundance testing on productive amino-acid clonotypes, with a minimum total count of 5 and an alpha of 0.1, was used to identify tissue-enriched TCRs. Repertoire overlap between compartments was quantified with the Jaccard Index and Morisita Overlap Index. GLIPH grouped TCR beta CDR3s together with public tetramer-defined viral CDR3s, and a viral motif had to include at least three viral sequences and show V-gene enrichment. TCRdb limited this immuneACCESS table to in-frame rearrangements with V and J called. A share of clones is missing; checked studies link under half to unresolved V genes, and the rest is unexplained. V, J and clone size are those of that table, while D and trimming were read from the DNA. Counted in this sample were 75,000 to 80,000 clones; more than 70% of them appeared once. The ten largest clones capture about a tenth of the sample.

At diagnosis, tumor, uninvolved tumor-adjacent lung and peripheral blood were collected and then preserved as a mix of FFPE and fresh-frozen material. For TCR repertoire profiling, the blood samples were analyzed as peripheral blood mononuclear cells. The sequence was collected from a female donor older than 55 with stage I lung adenocarcinoma. The rearranged segments are TRBV5-1 and TRBJ2-1, with 10 junctional bases fitting TRBD1. Sequencing used peripheral blood, obtained before any cancer treatment. The DNA sequence is as follows: TGCGCCAGCAGCTCCAGACAGGGGGCTTACAATGAGCAGTTCTTC. Its product reads: CASSSRQGAYNEQFF.